The T cell receptor beta chain under discussion was sequenced for a study of blood T cell repertoires in COVID-19. Study-level background: Whether acute or convalescent, the COVID-19 samples came from the United States, Italy and Spain. Sources were T cells, B-cell-depleted T cells, or PBMCs; the material itself was cDNA or gDNA.

Per the study methods: From reference gene primer amplification, estimates of nucleated cell counts were derived. Using immunoSEQ multiplex PCR, the repertoire was profiled, and TCRdb retains in-frame clones only, with some absent. Clone size and the V and J calls come from that table; the DNA yielded D and trimming. Here the sample spans tens of thousands of clones, about 87% being singletons. CDR1 is GTSNPN and CDR2 is SVGIG in the germline V gene (reference sequence). Trimming stripped 1 base from V and 2 bases from J, with 8 bases between. There are 13 residues in the CDR3. Sequencing was performed on peripheral blood. This sequence was found in a human donor in a cohort sampled during active COVID-19. The chain has TRBV30 and TRBJ2-5; perhaps TRBD1 as D (6 bases). The CDR3 is CAWSGQAQETQYF. The CDR3 region has the DNA TGTGCCTGGAGTGGACAGGCGCAAGAGACCCAGTACTTC.